A single sample is the source of the 20 T cell receptor beta chains below, sequenced in a study of shared clonotypes between healthy human individuals. Only in-frame clones appear in the TCRdb table, and some are missing; sequencing was by immunoSEQ multiplex PCR. In the table there are 850,000 to 1,100,000 clones, about 72% of which are singletons. Source material: memory CD4+ T cells from PBMCs. The subset here: CD45RA-negative fraction. Every receptor here comes from a man aged 18 to 35 in good health. Some clones in this sample may be carry-over from other donors' samples.

The V gene is TRBV18, the J gene TRBJ2-4; TRBD2 might be the D (5 bases). V was clipped by 3 bases and J by 3 bases, with 12 bases between them. Germline assignment: CDR1 KGHSH and CDR2 LQKENI. The CDR3 length is 15 residues. The CDR3 loop is CASSPALGSKNIQYF. The CDR3 DNA is TGTGCCAGCTCACCGGCCCTGGGGAGCAAAAACATTCAGTACTTC.

This chain joins TRBV20-1 and TRBJ1-1; D remains unclear. CDR1 is DFQATT and CDR2 is SNEGSKA in the germline V gene (reference sequence). The CDR3 runs 11 residues. The V end was cut by 5 bases, the J end by 10 bases, with 14 bases between. CDR3 sequence reads: CSAFGVSGAFF. DNA for the CDR3: TGCAGTGCTTTTGGGGTGTCAGGAGCTTTCTTT.

The chain combines TRBV5-1 with TRBJ2-5; 8 bases align to TRBD2. Germline V gene lookup returns CDR1 SGHRS and CDR2 YFSETQ. J was trimmed by 5 bases and V by 9 bases; bases with no gene match: 9. This CDR3 is built from 13 residues. DNA of the CDR3: TGCGCCACAGCGGGAGTAGACTTGGAGACCCAGTACTTC. Its protein product is CATAGVDLETQYF.

This clone was seen only a few times. This sample also contains other DNA sequences that code for the same CDR3. The V gene is TRBV18, the J gene TRBJ1-2; the D gene is possibly TRBD1 (5 bases). This CDR3 region has 15 residues. CDR1 KGHSH and CDR2 LQKENI come from the germline V gene. Trimming took off 3 bases at V and 0 bases at J, with 11 bases between the two ends. In nucleotides, the CDR3 is TGTGCCAGCTCACCCGGGACCCCTTCTAACTATGGCTACACCTTC. Translating gives CASSPGTPSNYGYTF.

The sample holds a few counts of this clone. The rearrangement joins TRBV6-1 to TRBJ1-3; a possible D gene is TRBD1 (5 bases). Germline V lookup: CDR1 MNHNS, CDR2 SASEGT. Trimming shortened V by 2 bases and J by 4 bases, and 15 bases separated the two germline ends. The CDR3 runs 16 residues. In DNA form, the CDR3 reads TGTGCCAGCAGTGAACGGCAGGGTGTTTTAGGAAACACCATATATTTT. As protein: CASSERQGVLGNTIYF.

V is TRBV5-1 and J is TRBJ2-5; weak D call: TRBD1 (5 bases). The end of the DNA fits TRBJ2-7 better, so the J call may be wrong. Germline CDR1 is SGHRS and CDR2 is YFSETQ. This CDR3 is 14 amino acids long. This chain's CDR3 is CASSLEAGRGEQYF. CDR3 coding DNA: TGCGCCAGCAGCTTGGAGGCAGGGCGCGGCGAGCAGTACTTC.

The chain employs TRBV4-1 and TRBJ1-2, with 9 bases matching TRBD1. After removal of 1 base from V and 4 bases from J, the junction contained 7 bases not matched to a gene. This CDR3 contains 16 residues. The germline gives CDR1 MGHRA, CDR2 YSYEKL. CDR3 DNA sequence: TGCGCCAGCAGCCAAGTTGGGACAGGGACTCTCTATGGCTACACCTTC. Its translation is CASSQVGTGTLYGYTF.

This chain connects TRBV5-4 to TRBJ1-2; possible D gene TRBD1, 6 bases. This CDR3 region has 14 residues. The V gene's germline CDR1 is SGHNT and CDR2 YYREEE (reference sequence). V was cut by 4 bases and J by 0 bases, with 10 bases left in between. The CDR3 is CASSRQASNYGYTF. CDR3 sequence (DNA): TGTGCCAGCAGCCGACAGGCTTCTAACTATGGCTACACCTTC.

The rearrangement links TRBV2 to TRBJ1-2; unclear D gene. The length of the CDR3 is 13 residues. Germline V gene lookup returns CDR1 SNHLY and CDR2 FYNNEI. V lost 5 bases and J 5 bases, leaving 12 bases between the germline ends. DNA for the CDR3: TGTGCCAGCAGTAAGACGGATACTTATGGCTACACCTTC. Amino acids: CASSKTDTYGYTF.

This sequence joins TRBV29-1 and TRBJ1-1; TRBD1 might be the D (5 bases). The CDR3 spans 13 residues. Trimming cost V 5 bases and J 2 bases, with 12 bases left between them. The germline CDR1 and CDR2 sequences are SQVTM and ANQGSEA. The CDR3 nucleotides are TGCAGCGTTTCCGGCAGGGCCAACACTGAAGCTTTCTTT. Its translation is CSVSGRANTEAFF.

The V and J genes are TRBV6-1 and TRBJ2-3; 7 nucleotides align to TRBD1. Germline CDR1 and CDR2: MNHNS and SASEGT. Losses at the gene ends were 6 bases for V and 0 bases for J; bases not matched to a gene: 3. CDR3 length equals 14 residues. The CDR3 DNA is TGTGCCAGCAGGCCAGGGGGAAGCACAGATACGCAGTATTTT. It is translated as CASRPGGSTDTQYF.

Ten or more counts support this clone. Other DNA sequences from this sample encode an identical CDR3 as well. This rearrangement joins TRBV6-5 to TRBJ2-7; a weak D match, TRBD2 (5 bases). The CDR3 covers 14 residues. Trimming cost V 4 bases and J 1 base, with 11 bases left between them. Germline V lookup: CDR1 MNHEY, CDR2 SVGAGI. The CDR3 is CASSSIGSSYEQYF. The CDR3 coding sequence is TGTGCCAGCAGTTCCATAGGGAGTTCCTACGAGCAGTACTTC.

V usage is TRBV7-3 and J usage is TRBJ2-2; 9 nucleotides line up with TRBD1. The germline V gene has CDR1 SGHTA and CDR2 FQGTGA. The CDR3 runs 15 residues. J lost 7 bases, V lost 5 bases, and 8 bases had no gene match. CDR3 residues: CASSQSGTGHGELFF. The CDR3 DNA reads TGTGCCAGCAGCCAAAGTGGGACAGGGCACGGGGAGCTGTTTTTT.

The chain carries TRBV2 and TRBJ1-2; D call uncertain. V dropped 4 bases and J dropped 4 bases, with 16 bases sitting between them. Germline V gene sequence: CDR1 SNHLY, CDR2 FYNNEI. The length of the CDR3 is 15 residues. CDR3 bases: TGTGCCAGCAGTGCTCTAGGCCATCAAATCTATGGCTACACCTTC. Its translation: CASSALGHQIYGYTF.

The chain employs TRBV7-3 and TRBJ2-7; D tentatively reads TRBD1 or TRBD2 (5 bases each). Trimming removed 5 bases at V and 6 bases at J, with 17 bases between. The germline V gene encodes CDR1 SGHTA and CDR2 FQGTGA. The CDR3 contains 14 residues. CDR3 nucleotide sequence: TGTGCCAGCAGCCTACAAGCCCGGGGACCCGAGCAGTACTTC. Protein product: CASSLQARGPEQYF.

The chain carries TRBV11-2 and TRBJ2-7; D is perhaps TRBD1 (6 bases). The CDR3 extends over 16 amino acids. Germline V CDR1 and CDR2: SGHAT, FQNNGV. The ends were cut back, 5 bases at V and 1 base at J, with 18 bases in the middle. In DNA form, the CDR3 reads TGTGCCAGCAGCCGCGGCCCACAGGGTTTTTCCTACGAGCAGTACTTC. Translation: CASSRGPQGFSYEQYF. Together with reference TRBV11-2 and TRBJ2-7, the CDR3 gives the full variable domain: EAGVAQSPRYKIIEKRQSVAFWCNPISGHATLYWYQQILGQGPKLLIQFQNNGVVDDSQLPKDRFSAERLKGVDSTLKIQPAKLEDSAVYLCASSRGPQGFSYEQYFGPGTRLTVT.

The J gene is TRBJ1-2, the V gene TRBV28, with TRBD1 matching over 7 bases. Germline CDR1 MDHEN, CDR2 SYDVKM. V was pared by 6 bases and J by 8 bases, with 12 bases of the junction left unmatched. The CDR3 runs to 14 residues. The CDR3 DNA reads TGTGCCAGCAGCTTCGAGGGGGCGTTTTTCGGCTACACCTTC. Its translation: CASSFEGAFFGYTF.

This clone was observed once. This specimen includes other DNA sequences encoding the same CDR3. The J gene is TRBJ2-7, the V gene TRBV5-1; D may be TRBD2 (5 bases). In germline, CDR1 is SGHRS, CDR2 YFSETQ. The CDR3 totals 14 residues. V was cut by 0 bases and J by 0 bases, with 7 bases left in between. The CDR3: CASSLGGSSYEQYF. CDR3 coding DNA: TGCGCCAGCAGCTTGGGTGGGAGCTCCTACGAGCAGTACTTC.

The J gene is TRBJ2-5, the V gene TRBV7-2; 7 positions agree with TRBD1. Germline loops: CDR1 SGHTA, CDR2 FQGNSA. After removal of 3 bases from V and 5 bases from J, the junction contained 9 bases not matched to a gene. This CDR3 is 15 amino acids long. CDR3 in amino acids: CASSFATGAGETQYF. The CDR3 nucleotides are TGTGCCAGCAGCTTTGCCACAGGGGCAGGGGAGACCCAGTACTTC.

This clone is a singleton in its sample. The sample has other DNA sequences that encode this CDR3 too. The rearrangement uses TRBV6-5 and TRBJ2-7; TRBD1 matches at 9 bases. From germline, CDR1 is MNHEY and CDR2 SVGAGI. The V gene end was trimmed by 5 bases and the J gene end by 4 bases; junction bases not matched to a gene: 9. CDR3 length: 15 amino acids. CDR3 region: CASSKPGQGLYEQYF. For the CDR3, the DNA is TGTGCCAGCAGTAAACCGGGACAGGGACTTTACGAGCAGTACTTC.